The 11 T cell receptor beta chains below were found in one sample sequenced in a study of blood T cells in healthy people across ages (dated by TCRdb to 2013 to 2016). To prepare the library, 5' RACE was applied. The reads were generated on an Illumina HiSeq 2500. A second PCR of roughly 6 to 11 cycles was performed with a sample-barcoded 5' primer and a J-beta primer mix. The raw public data were reprocessed by TCRdb itself: fastp quality trimming at Q25, MiXCR clonotype calling, in-frame beta chains only. Rows are combined by CDR3 protein, so each entry shows the most common genes and DNA. Recorded for this sample are hundreds of thousands of distinct CDR3 sequences; roughly 40% of them occurred a single time. The biggest ten clones account for 13% of the sample. Sequencing was carried out using blood. The receptors here all came from a man aged 18-30 years in good health.

This clonotype was seen at least ten times. The chain joins TRBV7-9 to TRBJ2-1, with D unclear. The CDR3 runs to 12 residues. Germline CDR1 reads SEHNR; CDR2 reads FQNEAQ (reference sequence). With 6 bases removed from V and 4 bases from J, the gap between germline ends came to 7 bases. The CDR3 spells CASRHDYNEQFF. CDR3 in DNA: TGTGCCAGCAGGCATGATTACAATGAGCAGTTCTTC.

V and J are TRBV28 and TRBJ2-3; the D gene is possibly TRBD2 (6 bases). Per germline, CDR1 MDHEN and CDR2 SYDVKM. The CDR3 length is 16 residues. V lost 4 bases to trimming and J lost 1 base, with 15 bases between them. The CDR3 DNA reads as TGTGCCAGCAGTTCCTCGGGAGCGGAGCGCACAGATACGCAGTATTTT. Amino acid sequence: CASSSSGAERTDTQYF.

The sample holds a few counts of this clonotype. The chain is built from TRBV6-5 and TRBJ2-3; the match to TRBD2 covers 9 bases. Germline CDR1 MNHEY, CDR2 SVGAGI. The CDR3 covers 19 residues. Unmatched junction bases numbered 16, after V lost 4 bases and J lost 2 bases. The CDR3 DNA reads as TGTGCCAGCAGTTCGGTAGCGGGGGACCAAAACAGCAACACAGATACGCAGTATTTT. Amino acids: CASSSVAGDQNSNTDTQYF.

The gene calls are TRBV10-3 and TRBJ1-3; perhaps TRBD1 as D (5 bases). Germline-derived CDR1 and CDR2 are ENHRY and SYGVKD. The CDR3 length is 15 residues. V dropped 0 bases and J dropped 4 bases, with 10 bases sitting between them. The CDR3 DNA is TGTGCCATCAGTGAGTCCTGGGGCCGCGGAAACACCATATATTTT. This gives the protein CAISESWGRGNTIYF.

CDR3 nucleotides: TGTGCCAGCAGCCCTAGCGGGGGCCCCGGAGAGACCCAGTACTTC. Translating gives CASSPSGGPGETQYF. The V and J genes are TRBV3-1 and TRBJ2-5; TRBD2 aligns across 10 bases. Germline CDR1 reads LGHDT; CDR2 reads YNNKEL (reference sequence). J lost 4 bases, V lost 4 bases, and 6 bases had no gene match. The CDR3 covers 15 residues.

The chain combines TRBV7-2 with TRBJ1-2; no clear D. V was clipped by 0 bases and J by 0 bases, with 8 bases between them. Germline V gives CDR1 SGHTA, CDR2 FQGNSA. The CDR3 runs 15 residues. The CDR3: CASSLAPRANYGYTF. Here the CDR3 DNA reads TGTGCCAGCAGCTTAGCTCCACGAGCTAACTATGGCTACACCTTC.

The rearrangement joins TRBV20-1 to TRBJ2-1; D possibly corresponds to TRBD2 (6 bases). Germline loops: CDR1 DFQATT, CDR2 SNEGSKA (reference sequence). The germline V and J ends were trimmed by 5 bases and 6 bases, with 17 bases remaining between them. The CDR3 consists of 14 residues. CDR3 nucleotides: TGCAGTGCTCACAGACTAGAGCAGGGCAATGAGCAGTTCTTC. The encoded protein is CSAHRLEQGNEQFF.

This clonotype was observed a handful of times. V usage is TRBV20-1 and J usage is TRBJ2-5, with D perhaps TRBD1 (8 bases). The germline gives CDR1 DFQATT, CDR2 SNEGSKA (reference sequence). The CDR3 loop spans 13 amino acids. Between the trimmed V and J ends, which lost 1 base and 11 bases, there was a span of 17 bases. The CDR3: CSARATGEGEQYF. The CDR3, as DNA: TGCAGTGCTAGAGCGACAGGGGAGGGTGAGCAGTACTTC.

This clonotype was detected only a few times. The V call is TRBV20-1, the J call TRBJ2-5; D is unresolved. Per germline, CDR1 DFQATT and CDR2 SNEGSKA (reference sequence). Trimming took off 0 bases at V and 1 base at J, with 15 bases between the two ends. The length of the CDR3 is 16 residues. This CDR3 reads CSARDVYSQAQETQYF. The CDR3 nucleotides read TGCAGTGCTAGAGATGTCTATTCGCAAGCCCAAGAGACCCAGTACTTC.

This clonotype came up many times. The CDR3 reads CASSQGWAETQYF. The CDR3 nucleotides read TGCGCCAGCAGCCAAGGGTGGGCCGAGACCCAGTACTTC. The chain joins TRBV4-3 to TRBJ2-5; no clear D gene. The V end was cut by 1 base, the J end by 5 bases, with 8 bases between. CDR1 and CDR2 from the germline V gene are LGHNA and YSLEER. The CDR3 length is 13 residues.

A few counts support this clonotype. J is TRBJ2-3 and V is TRBV20-1, with D possibly called TRBD1 or TRBD2 (5 bases each). Germline V gene sequence: CDR1 DFQATT, CDR2 SNEGSKA (reference sequence). The germline V and J ends were trimmed by 2 bases and 2 bases, with 14 bases remaining between them. The CDR3 is 15 amino acids. CDR3 bases: TGCAGTGCTAGAACCGGGACCGTAGCCACAGATACGCAGTATTTT. It is translated as CSARTGTVATDTQYF.